The rows below give T cell receptor beta chains drawn from one sample of a study. TCRdb used MiXCR to reprocess the 5' RACE reads, holding one entry per CDR3 protein. The sample holds under 8,500 distinct CDR3 sequences, 40% to 65% seen once. The material sequenced was memory CD4+ T cells sorted from a lymph node. Receptors originate from a female donor with breast cancer. Both conserved end residues are part of each CDR3. A D gene is named only where the DNA matches it firmly. Clone size appears in some rows only: once, few, many, or a class for an expanded clone.

CDR3aa	CDR3nt	abundance	j_gene	d_gene	v_gene
CASSQEFTSLAKNIQYF	TGCGCCAGCAGCCAAGAGTTTACGTCTCTAGCCAAAAACATTCAGTACTTC	-	TRBJ2-4	-	TRBV4-3
CASSYGSRAFF	TGTGCCAGCAGTTACGGGTCCCGAGCTTTCTTT	-	TRBJ1-1	-	TRBV6-5
CSAAPSVEVQETQYF	TGCAGTGCTGCTCCCTCGGTCGAGGTCCAAGAGACCCAGTACTTC	-	TRBJ2-5	-	TRBV20-1
CASSTPGGGFNQPQHF	TGTGCCAGCAGTACCCCGGGGGGGGGCTTCAATCAGCCCCAGCATTTT	-	TRBJ1-5	-	TRBV28
CASSLEVTESYTKAFF	TGTGCCAGCAGCTTAGAGGTGACAGAAAGCTACACTAAAGCTTTCTTT	-	TRBJ1-1	-	TRBV7-8
CASRDRGYEQYF	TGCGCCAGCAGGGACAGGGGCTACGAGCAGTACTTC	few	TRBJ2-7	TRBD1	TRBV10-2
CASTMGGSGNTIYF	TGTGCCAGTACCATGGGAGGGTCTGGAAACACCATATATTTT	-	TRBJ1-3	-	TRBV6-1
CSARDPPQQETQYF	TGCAGTGCTAGAGATCCCCCGCAACAAGAGACCCAGTACTTC	-	TRBJ2-5	-	TRBV20-1
CASSLPGSLTDTQYF	TGTGCCAGCAGCTTACCGGGATCCCTCACAGATACGCAGTATTTT	-	TRBJ2-3	-	TRBV7-2
CASSLAASPTDTQYF	TGCGCCAGCAGCTTGGCCGCCAGTCCCACAGATACGCAGTATTTT	-	TRBJ2-3	-	TRBV5-1
CSARDRGGLDNEQFF	TGCAGTGCTAGGGATCGGGGGGGCTTAGACAATGAGCAGTTCTTC	-	TRBJ2-1	TRBD2	TRBV20-1
CSARLAGGHGETQYF	TGCAGTGCCAGACTAGCGGGAGGACATGGGGAGACCCAGTACTTC	medium-sized	TRBJ2-5	TRBD2	TRBV20-1
CASSQVMRVRRGDYEQYF	TGCGCCAGCAGCCAAGTAATGAGGGTACGGAGGGGAGACTACGAGCAGTACTTC	few	TRBJ2-7	-	TRBV4-1
CSARAGQMNTEAFF	TGCAGTGCTAGAGCAGGGCAGATGAACACTGAAGCTTTCTTT	few	TRBJ1-1	-	TRBV20-1
CSAETGASYEQYF	TGCAGTGCCGAGACAGGGGCCTCCTACGAGCAGTACTTC	once	TRBJ2-7	TRBD1	TRBV20-1
CAATGTVSYEQYF	TGTGCCGCCACCGGGACCGTCTCCTACGAGCAGTACTTC	-	TRBJ2-7	-	TRBV30
CASSQDGGGTYEQYF	TGCGCCAGCAGCCAAGATGGAGGAGGGACCTACGAGCAGTACTTC	few	TRBJ2-7	-	TRBV4-1
CASSYRAQETQYF	TGTGCCAGCAGCTACAGGGCTCAAGAGACCCAGTACTTC	-	TRBJ2-5	-	TRBV7-2
CSVQQSSEAFF	TGCAGCGTGCAACAGAGTTCCGAAGCTTTCTTT	-	TRBJ1-1	-	TRBV29-1
CASSLAGELFF	TGTGCCAGCAGCTTAGCCGGGGAGCTGTTTTTT	-	TRBJ2-2	-	TRBV7-9
CANSGTGLRTEAFF	TGTGCCAACAGTGGGACAGGGCTGAGGACTGAAGCTTTCTTT	once	TRBJ1-1	TRBD1	TRBV12-3/TRBV12-4
CASSWNRDGEAFF	TGCGCCAGCAGCTGGAACCGGGACGGTGAAGCTTTCTTT	-	TRBJ1-1	-	TRBV5-1
CASSYSGLGHYEQYF	TGTGCCAGCAGTTACTCGGGGCTCGGACACTACGAGCAGTACTTC	few	TRBJ2-7	-	TRBV6-2/TRBV6-3
CASSSPGAANEQFF	TGTGCCAGCAGTTCCCCGGGGGCGGCCAATGAGCAGTTCTTC	few	TRBJ2-1	-	TRBV12-3/TRBV12-4
CASTSRQGTGELLF	TGCGCCAGCACCTCTCGCCAGGGGACCGGGGAGCTGCTTTTT	-	TRBJ2-2	-	TRBV5-1
CASSIPPEEGYTF	TGTGCCAGCAGCATCCCCCCAGAGGAGGGCTACACCTTC	-	TRBJ1-2	-	TRBV7-2
CASSQGRLAGGSGETQYF	TGCGCCAGCAGCCAAGGCAGACTAGCGGGAGGTTCGGGCGAGACCCAGTACTTC	-	TRBJ2-5	TRBD2	TRBV4-3
CAISVQNYGYTF	TGTGCCATCAGTGTCCAAAACTATGGCTACACCTTC	-	TRBJ1-2	-	TRBV10-3
CSVEGYNEKLFF	TGCAGCGTTGAAGGGTATAATGAAAAACTGTTTTTT	few	TRBJ1-4	-	TRBV29-1
CASQSGGDPSNDNEQFF	TGTGCCAGTCAGTCGGGGGGGGACCCTTCCAACGACAATGAGCAGTTCTTC	-	TRBJ2-1	TRBD2	TRBV6-5
CSVGGTQHGYTF	TGCAGCGTTGGCGGGACACAGCATGGCTACACCTTC	few	TRBJ1-2	-	TRBV29-1
CASSLVGVALETQYF	TGTGCCAGCAGCTTAGTGGGGGTAGCGCTAGAGACCCAGTACTTC	-	TRBJ2-5	-	TRBV7-2
CASSIDYDANTQYF	TGTGCCAGTAGTATAGATTACGACGCTAATACGCAGTATTTT	-	TRBJ2-3	-	TRBV19
CSASTGLTNEKLFF	TGCAGTGCTTCAACAGGGTTGACTAATGAAAAACTGTTTTTT	-	TRBJ1-4	-	TRBV20-1
CASSWTLVLLWEQYF	TGCGCCAGCAGCTGGACCTTAGTATTGCTATGGGAGCAGTACTTC	-	TRBJ2-7	-	TRBV5-1
CSAQKTGSTGELFF	TGCAGTGCCCAGAAGACAGGGAGCACCGGGGAGCTGTTTTTT	-	TRBJ2-2	TRBD1	TRBV20-1
CASSEYRGGFRYF	TGTGCCAGCAGTGAATACCGGGGAGGGTTCCGGTATTTT	-	TRBJ2-3	TRBD2	TRBV6-1
CSAIPHGGGQYIQYF	TGCAGTGCCATACCGCATGGAGGGGGACAGTACATTCAGTACTTC	-	TRBJ2-4	-	TRBV20-1
CASSTGRGPGNEQFF	TGTGCCAGCAGTACCGGCAGGGGCCCTGGCAATGAGCAGTTCTTC	-	TRBJ2-1	-	TRBV12-3/TRBV12-4
CASRSSPSRATEAVF	TGTGCCAGCAGGAGTTCCCCTTCCAGAGCCACTGAAGCTGTCTTT	-	TRBJ1-1	-	TRBV7-3
CSARGGRRSYNEQFF	TGCAGTGCTAGAGGGGGGCGGCGCTCCTACAATGAGCAGTTCTTC	once	TRBJ2-1	-	TRBV20-1